This entry is about one T cell receptor (beta chain). The antigen this receptor binds is unknown. No base qualities exist here, and no much larger clone lies one base off it. This sample stems from a study of immune evolution from preneoplasia to lung adenocarcinoma (dated by TCRdb to the early 2020s). Background on the whole study: HLA loss of heterozygosity was observed in roughly 6.8%, 16% and 36% of AIS, MIA and ADC lesions, respectively, and was not observed in any AAH lesions. Resected precursor lesions (AAH, AIS, MIA) and invasive adenocarcinomas were compared with paired morphologically normal lung tissue. A total of under 60 patients with pulmonary nodules who underwent surgical resection were included in the overall cohort. POLYSOLVER was used to infer Class I HLA alleles from exome data, while LOHHLA was used to detect allele-specific HLA loss. The study reported that about 100 samples were used for TCR sequencing. The sample size depended on which specimens were available, not on a prior power calculation. TCR sequencing data came from 51 patients. The immune data were integrated with whole exome sequencing and methylation data obtained from the same cohort of nodules. The study profiled immune contexture across lung adenocarcinoma precursors and invasive adenocarcinoma using immune gene expression, TCR sequencing and multiplex immunofluorescence. Overall results and qualifications from the work: The highest top T cell clone frequencies were observed in normal lung, and a progressive decrease in top T cell clone frequencies appeared to occur from AAH through AIS, MIA and invasive adenocarcinoma. Findings were based on association rather than direct causation; larger cohorts with long-term follow-up and longitudinal biopsies were deemed needed. Clonality was highest in normal lung, while later-stage lesions appeared to have lower clonality but higher T cell density and diversity. KRAS-mutant nodules showed the highest T cell clonality compared with EGFR-mutant or double wild-type lesions. Because all patients came from Japan and China, whether the findings apply to Western populations was uncertain.

Using the immunoSEQ hsTCRbeta Kit, TCR beta CDR3 regions were sequenced from DNA. As for the authors' bioinformatics: TCR sequencing data were analysed with the ImmunoSEQ Analyzer. T cell clonality was defined as 1 minus Pielou's evenness, calculated on productive rearrangements. To measure T cell diversity, the inverse Simpson index was applied to productive templates. T cell density was defined as TCR beta template counts normalized to usable DNA, with usable DNA estimated by amplifying and sequencing housekeeping genes. Two-sided Kruskal-Wallis tests were used to compare TCR metrics across histologic stages. This is the immuneACCESS table as TCRdb keeps it, with only in-frame sequences that have V and J called. A part of the clones is gone; compared with another copy, unresolved V genes explain less than half, and the rest is unexplained. That table is the source of V, J and clone size, and D and trimming were worked out from the DNA. In all, the sample holds tens of thousands of clones, and just under 75% of those were seen once. 5% to 7% of the sample is in the top ten clones.

The patients had resection in Japan or China between 2014 and 2017. Histologic diagnosis of each case was confirmed independently by two lung cancer pathologists on H&E slides. Premalignant or tumor cells were enriched for nucleic acid extraction by macro-dissection performed after pathologic assessment. FFPE tissue was used for DNA isolation with the AllPrep DNA/RNA FFPE Kit. Material: FFPE invasive lung adenocarcinoma tissue. Read against the paper, the sample's cell subset or site label means: frankly invasive lung adenocarcinoma (ADC). The receptor was derived from a person aged 55-75 years with invasive lung adenocarcinoma. Some clones in this sample may be carry-over from other donors' samples.

The CDR3 here reads CASSMDSSGELFF. The sequenced DNA: TGTGCCAGTAGTATGGACTCCTCCGGGGAGCTGTTTTTT. The rearranged segments are TRBV19 and TRBJ2-2; the D region possibly corresponds to TRBD2 (5 bases align). V loses 3 bases of germline sequence and J loses 6 bases, and the interval between the two ends is 8 bases. The CDR1 and CDR2 encoded by the germline V gene (reference sequence) are LNHDA and SQIVND. The CDR3 spans 13 residues, from the cysteine through the phenylalanine. CDR3 DNA is the only sequence kept; it has 39 bases, read in frame from the first base. The reference TRBV19 and TRBJ2-2 proteins fill in what lies around the CDR3, so the full variable domain reads DGGITQSPKYLFRKEGQNVTLSCEQNLNHDAMYWYRQDPGQGLRLIYYSQIVNDFQKGDIAEGYSVSREKKESFPLTVTSAQKNPTAFYLCASSMDSSGELFFGEGSRLTVL.